Presented here are 26 T cell receptor beta chains from one specimen sequenced in a study of blood T cell repertoires in COVID-19. Repertoires were generated with immunoSEQ multiplex PCR, while TCRdb's copy carries only in-frame clones and drops some. The data hold more than 150,000 clones, with under 85% observed a single time. The sequencing input was peripheral blood. These receptors were collected from a man aged 55-75 years with active or convalescent COVID-19.

The chain couples TRBV3-1 (or the pseudogene TRBV3-2) to TRBJ2-5; 7 bases map to TRBD1. This CDR3 region has 14 residues. V shed 6 bases, J shed 5 bases, and the junction held 9 bases outside the gene matches. Germline-derived CDR1 and CDR2 are LGHDT and YNNKEL (reference sequence). CDR3 region: CASRPSDREETQYF. For the CDR3, the DNA is TGTGCCAGCAGACCCAGCGACAGGGAGGAGACCCAGTACTTC.

The chain links TRBV6-6 to TRBJ1-4; perhaps TRBD1 as D (5 bases). Germline CDR1 and CDR2: MNHNY and SVGAGI (reference sequence). The CDR3 extends over 15 amino acids. V lost 7 bases and J lost 5, with 17 bases in between. Here the CDR3 reads CASTSPGQENEKLFF. DNA for the CDR3: TGTGCCAGCACTTCCCCCGGACAAGAGAATGAAAAACTGTTTTTT.

The rearrangement uses TRBV18 and TRBJ2-1, with TRBD2 matching over 8 bases. V dropped 2 bases and J dropped 9; count of bases not matched to a gene: 6. CDR1 and CDR2 from the germline V gene are KGHSH and LQKENI. This CDR3 is built from 14 residues. The CDR3 DNA follows: TGTGCCAGCTCACCAACGGGAGGGGAGAGTGAGCAGTTCTTC. It translates to CASSPTGGESEQFF. Drawing the rest from reference TRBV18 and TRBJ2-1, the complete variable domain is NAGVMQNPRHLVRRRGQEARLRCSPMKGHSHVYWYRQLPEEGLKFMVYLQKENIIDESGMPKERFSAEFPKEGPSILRIQQVVRGDSAAYFCASSPTGGESEQFFGPGTRLTVL.

The V call is TRBV5-1, the J call TRBJ1-4; 8 bases are shared with TRBD1. CDR3 length: 14 amino acids. The trim removed 4 bases at V and 7 bases at J, leaving 6 bases unmatched. CDR1 and CDR2 from the germline V gene are SGHRS and YFSETQ. The CDR3 DNA reads TGCGCCAGCAGCCAACAGGGGGAGGCTGAAAAACTGTTTTTT. Encoded protein: CASSQQGEAEKLFF.

This clone was recorded a few times. This chain uses TRBV6-5 with TRBJ2-2; the D gene is possibly TRBD1 (5 bases). Trimming took 7 bases from V and 4 from J, leaving 13 bases between them. The CDR3 sequence is 14 residues long. The germline V gene has CDR1 MNHEY and CDR2 SVGAGI. As DNA, the CDR3 is TGTGCCAGCAAAAGGACACCCAGCACCGGGGAGCTGTTTTTT. Its protein is CASKRTPSTGELFF.

The chain has TRBV24-1 and TRBJ2-3, with 9 bases identical to TRBD2. The CDR3 consists of 15 residues. Germline CDR1 is KGHDR and CDR2 is SFDVKD. The V and J ends lost 6 bases and 5 bases, in that order; junction bases with no gene match: 8. This CDR3 is CATSTIAGAGDTQYF. Written as DNA, the CDR3 is TGTGCCACCAGTACCATAGCGGGAGCGGGAGATACGCAGTATTTT.

The genes are TRBV28 and TRBJ1-4; D call uncertain. CDR3 size: 14 residues. The germline V gene encodes CDR1 MDHEN and CDR2 SYDVKM. V lost 5 bases, J lost 8 bases, and 15 bases lay in between. The CDR3 DNA follows: TGTGCCAGCAGTCCGGACGGGAGACCCGAAAAACTGTTTTTT. It encodes CASSPDGRPEKLFF.

This sequence joins TRBV18 and TRBJ1-6, with TRBD1 identical over 7 bases. The CDR3 length is 13 residues. Germline CDR1 reads KGHSH; CDR2 reads LQKENI. J was trimmed by 16 bases and V by 3 bases; bases with no gene match: 9. The CDR3 DNA reads as TGTGCCAGCTCACCGTCGACAGGGAGCTTGCTCCACTTT. Translation: CASSPSTGSLLHF.

V gene TRBV3-1 (or the pseudogene TRBV3-2) combines with J gene TRBJ2-7; maybe TRBD1 (5 bases). CDR1 and CDR2 (germline): LGHDT, YNNKEL (reference sequence). The CDR3 covers 15 residues. V dropped 0 bases and J dropped 3 bases, with 12 bases sitting between them. The chain's CDR3 is CASSQDSAGYYEQYF. The DNA of the CDR3 is TGTGCCAGCAGCCAAGATTCGGCAGGGTACTACGAGCAGTACTTC.

This rearrangement joins TRBV7-2 to TRBJ1-1; D is undetermined. The CDR3 consists of 13 residues. Trimming left V 5 bases short and J 5 bases short, with 12 bases between. Germline V gives CDR1 SGHTA, CDR2 FQGNSA. This CDR3 reads CASSQGGRTEAFF. As DNA, the CDR3 is TGTGCCAGCAGCCAAGGAGGGCGGACTGAAGCTTTCTTT.

The CDR3 nucleotides read TGTGCCAGCTCCTACGACAGGGCTCGACAGCCCCAGCATTTT. Its translation: CASSYDRARQPQHF. This chain connects TRBV6-5 to TRBJ1-5; 7 positions match TRBD1. V lost 8 bases and J lost 7; bases outside the gene matches: 11. This CDR3 region has 14 residues. The germline V gene has CDR1 MNHEY and CDR2 SVGAGI.

J is TRBJ2-1 and V is TRBV4-1; TRBD2 aligns across 11 bases. Germline loops: CDR1 MGHRA, CDR2 YSYEKL. The CDR3 sequence is 15 residues long. V was pared by 4 bases and J by 3 bases, with 2 bases of the junction left unmatched. The CDR3 region is CASSLGLADYNEQFF. The CDR3, as DNA: TGCGCCAGCAGCCTGGGACTAGCGGACTACAATGAGCAGTTCTTC.

The DNA of the CDR3 is TGTGCCAGCTCACCTGACAGGCGTGGCCAGCCCCAGCATTTT. Its translation is CASSPDRRGQPQHF. The gene calls are TRBV18 and TRBJ1-5, with a tentative D call TRBD1 (6 bases). This CDR3 contains 14 residues. The germline CDR1 and CDR2 sequences are KGHSH and LQKENI. V gave up 3 bases and J gave up 7 bases, with 13 bases separating them. The complete variable domain, with remaining parts taken from reference TRBV18 and TRBJ1-5, reads NAGVMQNPRHLVRRRGQEARLRCSPMKGHSHVYWYRQLPEEGLKFMVYLQKENIIDESGMPKERFSAEFPKEGPSILRIQQVVRGDSAAYFCASSPDRRGQPQHFGDGTRLSIL.

The chain recombines TRBV9 with TRBJ1-5, with D perhaps matching TRBD1 (5 bases). CDR3 length equals 15 residues. V was pared by 0 bases and J by 2 bases, with 9 bases between. The germline CDR1 and CDR2 sequences are SGDLS and YYNGEE. The CDR3 sequence is CASSVDGGGNQPQHF. CDR3 bases: TGTGCCAGCAGCGTAGATGGGGGGGGCAATCAGCCCCAGCATTTT. The variable domain in full, completed from reference TRBV9 and TRBJ1-5, reads DSGVTQTPKHLITATGQRVTLRCSPRSGDLSVYWYQQSLDQGLQFLIQYYNGEERAKGNILERFSAQQFPDLHSELNLSSLELGDSALYFCASSVDGGGNQPQHFGDGTRLSIL.

This chain joins TRBV5-1 and TRBJ1-6; TRBD1 matches 10 bases. CDR1 is SGHRS, CDR2 YFSETQ, per germline. Unmatched junction bases numbered 5, after V lost 4 bases and J lost 10 bases. CDR3 length: 14 amino acids. In nucleotides, the CDR3 is TGCGCCAGCAGCGCCGGGACAGGGGACTCACCCCTCCACTTT. This encodes CASSAGTGDSPLHF.

J is TRBJ2-7 and V is TRBV4-2; TRBD1 agrees at 10 bases. Germline V CDR1 and CDR2: LGHNA, YNFKEQ. J lost 5 bases, V lost 1 base, and 5 bases had no gene match. The CDR3 is made up of 15 amino acids. CDR3 DNA sequence: TGTGCCAGCAGCCAAGGGACAGGGGGGAGCAACGAGCAGTACTTC. Residues: CASSQGTGGSNEQYF.

This clone turned up a few times. This chain connects TRBV7-9 to TRBJ2-1; TRBD2 agrees at 10 bases. The germline CDR1 and CDR2 sequences are SEHNR and FQNEAQ (reference sequence). The V gene end was trimmed by 5 bases and the J gene end by 5 bases; junction bases not matched to a gene: 9. The CDR3 has 16 residues. The CDR3 coding sequence is TGTGCCAGCAGCCTCCTAGCGGGAGTGTCAGACAATGAGCAGTTCTTC. It codes for CASSLLAGVSDNEQFF.

J is TRBJ2-5 and V is TRBV5-6; 9 bases fit TRBD1. CDR3 size: 14 residues. With V trimmed by 2 bases and J by 3 bases, 2 bases remained unmatched. In germline, CDR1 is SGHDT, CDR2 YYEEEE. CDR3 loop: CASSFWTGEETQYF. The CDR3 DNA follows: TGTGCCAGCAGCTTCTGGACAGGGGAAGAGACCCAGTACTTC.

The gene calls are TRBV2 and TRBJ1-4; D unresolved. The germline CDR1 and CDR2 sequences are SNHLY and FYNNEI. CDR3 length: 11 amino acids. V shed 6 bases and J shed 6 bases, with 5 bases lying between them. The CDR3 is CASSNDEKLFF. The CDR3 DNA sequence: TGTGCCAGCAGCAATGATGAAAAACTGTTTTTT. Full variable domain (remainder filled in from reference TRBV2 and TRBJ1-4): EPEVTQTPSHQVTQMGQEVILRCVPISNHLYFYWYRQILGQKVEFLVSFYNNEISEKSEIFDDQFSVERPDGSNFTLKIRSTKLEDSAMYFCASSNDEKLFFGSGTQLSVL.

The chain uses TRBV4-2 and TRBJ2-3; a possible D gene is TRBD2 (6 bases). CDR1 and CDR2 from the germline V gene are LGHNA and YNFKEQ. V was trimmed by 0 bases and J by 0 bases, leaving 19 bases between them. The CDR3 runs 19 residues. CDR3 DNA: TGTGCCAGCAGCCAAGAAATGTCTTTTGGCGGGGCTAGCACAGATACGCAGTATTTT. It encodes CASSQEMSFGGASTDTQYF.

This chain connects TRBV27 to TRBJ2-1, with TRBD2 matching over 10 bases. The CDR3 has 16 residues. CDR1 and CDR2 from the germline V gene are MNHEY and SMNVEV (reference sequence). The ends lost 2 bases at V and 1 base at J; junction bases unmatched: 2. CDR3 nucleotide sequence: TGTGCCAGCAGTTTACCTAGCGGGGGTTCCTACAATGAGCAGTTCTTC. Translating gives CASSLPSGGSYNEQFF.

This chain links TRBV9 with TRBJ2-1, with 12 bases aligning to TRBD1. Germline values: CDR1 SGDLS, CDR2 YYNGEE. V lost 3 bases and J lost 1; bases outside the gene matches: 11. The CDR3 is made up of 19 amino acids. CDR3 DNA: TGTGCCAGCAGCGCACCGGGACAGGGGGCGCAGAGATCCTACAATGAGCAGTTCTTC. This sequence encodes CASSAPGQGAQRSYNEQFF.

The rearrangement links TRBV18 to TRBJ1-1; TRBD1 might be the D (6 bases). V was trimmed by 5 bases and J by 3 bases, leaving 13 bases between them. In germline, CDR1 is KGHSH, CDR2 LQKENI. The CDR3 covers 14 residues. The CDR3 DNA is TGTGCCAGCTCAAGAGGGGGTCGGGACACTGAAGCTTTCTTT. Protein product: CASSRGGRDTEAFF.

CDR3 amino acids: CASSQDVAVEKLFF. The CDR3 DNA reads TGTGCCAGCAGCCAAGATGTGGCAGTAGAAAAACTGTTTTTT. The chain has TRBV4-2 and TRBJ1-4; no clear D gene. This CDR3 is built from 14 residues. Trimming shortened V by 0 bases and J by 8 bases, and 10 bases separated the two germline ends. From germline, CDR1 is LGHNA and CDR2 YNFKEQ.

The chain uses TRBV7-2 and TRBJ2-7, with 9 bases identical to TRBD2. The CDR3 totals 16 residues. Germline trimming cut 1 base from V and 4 bases from J; bases unmatched to any gene: 8. Germline lookup yields CDR1 SGHTA and CDR2 FQGNSA. The CDR3 spells CASSLVTGLAGYEQYF. For the CDR3, the DNA is TGTGCCAGCAGCTTAGTAACGGGGCTAGCGGGGTACGAGCAGTACTTC. Together with reference TRBV7-2 and TRBJ2-7, the CDR3 gives the full variable domain: GAGVSQSPSNKVTEKGKDVELRCDPISGHTALYWYRQSLGQGLEFLIYFQGNSAPDKSGLPSDRFSAERTGGSVSTLTIQRTQQEDSAVYLCASSLVTGLAGYEQYFGPGTRLTVT.

This clone occurred once. The rearrangement uses TRBV10-2 and TRBJ2-1; D is undetermined. Germline assignment: CDR1 WSHSY and CDR2 SAAADI. Trimming removed 0 bases at V and 2 bases at J, with 5 bases between. CDR3 length: 14 amino acids. As DNA, the CDR3 is TGCGCCAGCAGTGAGTCCCCTACCTACAATGAGCAGTTCTTC. This gives the protein CASSESPTYNEQFF.